This T cell receptor (beta chain) was recovered during a study of T cells expressing NK-cell markers. TCRdb re-called the 5' RACE reads; every CDR3 protein appears as one record, without DNA. The sample includes roughly 20,000 distinct CDR3 sequences. The CDR3 totals 16 residues. CDR1 and CDR2 (germline): SGHTA, FQGNSA. Remarks on this clonotype: Its antigen is not identified.

Study findings and constraints: Similarly, these clonotypes led the CD3+CD56-NKG2C+ fraction as well in several donors.

The chain recombines TRBV7-2 with TRBJ2-3; TCRdb outputs TRBD2, but without DNA this stays unchecked. The sample taken for sequencing was blood T cells: a sorted CD56 or NKG2C T cell subset, CD4+ or CD8+ T cells, or bulk PBMC T cells (not recorded which). This receptor was taken from a man aged 18 to 69 in good health. CDR3 residues: CASSLDKFSDTDTQYF.